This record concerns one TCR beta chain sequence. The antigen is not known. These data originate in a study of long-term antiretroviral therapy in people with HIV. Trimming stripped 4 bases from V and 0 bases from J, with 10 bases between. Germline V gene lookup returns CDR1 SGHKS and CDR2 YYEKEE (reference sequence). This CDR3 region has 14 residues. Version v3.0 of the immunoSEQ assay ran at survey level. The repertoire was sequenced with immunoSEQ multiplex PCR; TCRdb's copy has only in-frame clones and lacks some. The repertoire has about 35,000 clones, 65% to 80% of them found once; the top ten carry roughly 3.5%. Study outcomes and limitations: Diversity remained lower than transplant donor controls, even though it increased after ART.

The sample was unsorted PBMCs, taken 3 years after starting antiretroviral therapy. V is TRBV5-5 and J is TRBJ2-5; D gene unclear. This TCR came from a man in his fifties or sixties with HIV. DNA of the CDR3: TGTGCCAGCAGCACCGCGCAGTACCAAGAGACCCAGTACTTC. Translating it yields CASSTAQYQETQYF.